One sample yielded the 32 T cell receptor beta chains listed below, sequenced in a study of human T cells and chemical hapten exposure. TCRdb re-analysed the RACE reads in MiXCR, keeping a single row per CDR3 protein. This table has about 120,000 distinct CDR3 sequences, about an eighth appearing once. Time point here: patch test 1, 2 weeks after DPC sensitization. The treatment: therapeutic diphenylcyclopropenone sensitization with weekly scalp DPC. This material consisted of whole blood, taken in connection with sensitization to the hapten diphenylcyclopropenone (DPC). Receptors originate from a young man with alopecia areata. Some clones in this sample may be carry-over from other donors' samples.

This rearrangement joins TRBV9 to TRBJ2-1, with D perhaps assigned TRBD1 or TRBD2 (5 bases each). V was trimmed by 4 bases and J by 5 bases, leaving 13 bases between them. From germline, CDR1 is SGDLS and CDR2 YYNGEE. This CDR3 has 14 amino acids. DNA of the CDR3: TGTGCCAGCAGCCAGTGGGGGATGAACAATGAGCAGTTCTTC. Amino acid sequence: CASSQWGMNNEQFF.

This clonotype has ten or more counts. CDR3 protein: CASSLQGRGTEAFF. The CDR3 DNA reads as TGTGCCAGCAGCTTACAGGGCCGGGGGACTGAAGCTTTCTTT. This chain joins TRBV7-9 and TRBJ1-1, with D possibly being TRBD1 (5 bases). Trimming shortened V by 2 bases and J by 5 bases, and 12 bases separated the two germline ends. Looked up from germline, CDR1 is SEHNR and CDR2 is FQNEAQ (reference sequence). The CDR3 sequence is 14 residues long.

This clonotype was observed a handful of times. The chain has TRBV20-1 and TRBJ1-5, with D perhaps TRBD1 (6 bases). The ends were cut back, 2 bases at V and 3 bases at J, with 14 bases in the middle. The CDR3 sequence is 15 residues long. The germline gives CDR1 DFQATT, CDR2 SNEGSKA (reference sequence). CDR3 sequence (DNA): TGCAGTGCTAGAATCCGGGGGGCGGCCAATCAGCCCCAGCATTTT. Amino acid sequence: CSARIRGAANQPQHF.

V is TRBV24-1 and J is TRBJ2-3; 7 nucleotides match TRBD1. Germline CDR1 and CDR2: KGHDR and SFDVKD. This CDR3 spans 15 amino acids. The trim removed 4 bases at V and 0 bases at J, leaving 3 bases unmatched. Here the CDR3 reads CATSDRQGSTDTQYF. The CDR3 DNA follows: TGTGCCACCAGTGACCGACAGGGTAGCACAGATACGCAGTATTTT.

The chain combines TRBV18 with TRBJ2-2; no clear D. The CDR3 has 12 residues. The germline CDR1 and CDR2 sequences are KGHSH and LQKENI. The V and J ends lost 2 bases and 6 bases respectively, with 4 bases between them. The CDR3 spells CASSPDPGELFF. The CDR3, as DNA: TGTGCCAGCTCACCAGATCCCGGGGAGCTGTTTTTT. Full variable domain (outside the CDR3, taken from reference TRBV18 and TRBJ2-2): NAGVMQNPRHLVRRRGQEARLRCSPMKGHSHVYWYRQLPEEGLKFMVYLQKENIIDESGMPKERFSAEFPKEGPSILRIQQVVRGDSAAYFCASSPDPGELFFGEGSRLTVL.

This clonotype was found once. The V and J genes are TRBV7-8 and TRBJ2-2; D ambiguous. Trimming left V 2 bases short and J 5 bases short, with 9 bases between. The CDR3 contains 14 residues. Germline V lookup: CDR1 SGHVS, CDR2 FQNEAQ. The CDR3 reads CASSLTRFTGELFF. As DNA, the CDR3 is TGTGCCAGCAGCTTAACACGTTTTACCGGGGAGCTGTTTTTT.

J is TRBJ2-1 and V is TRBV15; 8 nucleotides align to TRBD1. CDR1 LNHNV and CDR2 YYDKDF come from the germline V gene (reference sequence). This CDR3 comprises 15 residues. The V segment lost 2 bases and the J segment 6 bases; nucleotides outside the gene matches: 6. CDR3 sequence reads: CATSRTGGSGNEQFF. CDR3 nucleotides: TGTGCCACCAGCAGAACAGGGGGTTCTGGCAATGAGCAGTTCTTC.

There are a few counts of this clonotype. The V gene is TRBV5-4, the J gene TRBJ2-4; 12 nucleotides agree with TRBD1. Trimming removed 4 bases from V and 6 bases from J; junction bases left unmatched: 2. Germline V gives CDR1 SGHNT, CDR2 YYREEE (reference sequence). The CDR3 is 14 amino acids. The CDR3, as DNA: TGTGCCAGCAGCACGGGACAGGGGGCAAACATTCAGTACTTC. Protein product: CASSTGQGANIQYF.

This clonotype was seen only a few times. This rearrangement joins TRBV6-2 or TRBV6-3 to TRBJ2-3; D remains ambiguous. Per germline, CDR1 MNHEY and CDR2 SVGEGT. CDR3 size: 12 residues. Trimming stripped 8 bases from V and 1 base from J, with 7 bases between. The CDR3 sequence: CASARGTDTQYF. For the CDR3, the DNA is TGTGCCAGCGCTCGGGGCACAGATACGCAGTATTTT.

This clonotype appeared many times. The V gene is TRBV28, the J gene TRBJ2-5; D uncertain. Germline lookup yields CDR1 MDHEN and CDR2 SYDVKM. The ends were cut back, 4 bases at V and 2 bases at J, with 8 bases in the middle. CDR3 length: 13 amino acids. CDR3 in amino acids: CASSSGGQETQYF. The CDR3 DNA is TGTGCCAGCAGTTCGGGCGGTCAAGAGACCCAGTACTTC. Complete variable domain (other parts from reference TRBV28 and TRBJ2-5): DVKVTQSSRYLVKRTGEKVFLECVQDMDHENMFWYRQDPGLGLRLIYFSYDVKMKEKGDIPEGYSVSREKKERFSLILESASTNQTSMYLCASSSGGQETQYFGPGTRLLVL.

The chain carries TRBV9 and TRBJ2-2; TRBD2 matches at 13 bases. Germline values: CDR1 SGDLS, CDR2 YYNGEE. This CDR3 is built from 18 residues. J was trimmed by 1 base and V by 4 bases; bases with no gene match: 7. The CDR3 loop is CASSKTGTSGVNTGELFF. CDR3 DNA sequence: TGTGCCAGCAGCAAAACAGGGACTAGCGGGGTGAACACCGGGGAGCTGTTTTTT.

The chain combines TRBV7-9 with TRBJ1-4, with TRBD1 matching over 10 bases. After removal of 6 bases from V and 7 bases from J, the junction contained 8 bases not matched to a gene. Per the germline V gene, CDR1 is SEHNR and CDR2 is FQNEAQ (reference sequence). This CDR3 region has 15 residues. CDR3 loop: CASSLPGTGAEKLFF. The DNA of the CDR3 is TGTGCCAGCAGTTTGCCCGGGACAGGGGCTGAAAAACTGTTTTTT.

The J gene is TRBJ1-5, the V gene TRBV2; D may be TRBD1 (5 bases). Germline CDR1 is SNHLY and CDR2 is FYNNEI. The CDR3 covers 14 residues. Trimming cost V 5 bases and J 3 bases, with 11 bases left between them. The CDR3 loop reads CASSFQGANQPQHF. The CDR3 region has the DNA TGTGCCAGCAGTTTCCAGGGAGCCAATCAGCCCCAGCATTTT. The entire variable domain, with the rest obtained from reference TRBV2 and TRBJ1-5, is as follows: EPEVTQTPSHQVTQMGQEVILRCVPISNHLYFYWYRQILGQKVEFLVSFYNNEISEKSEIFDDQFSVERPDGSNFTLKIRSTKLEDSAMYFCASSFQGANQPQHFGDGTRLSIL.

This rearrangement joins TRBV10-3 to TRBJ1-1, with TRBD1 matching over 8 bases. V trimming: 2 bases; J trimming: 1 base; junction bases outside the gene matches: 3. Germline loops: CDR1 ENHRY, CDR2 SYGVKD. This CDR3 spans 15 amino acids. The CDR3 here is CAISEPTGENTEAFF. The CDR3 region has the DNA TGTGCCATCAGTGAGCCGACAGGGGAGAACACTGAAGCTTTCTTT.

This clonotype was picked up a small number of times. V usage is TRBV29-1 and J usage is TRBJ2-3; D unresolved. The CDR3 spans 12 residues. From germline, CDR1 is SQVTM and CDR2 ANQGSEA. V was shortened by 1 base and J by 6 bases, with 8 bases between the two germline ends. The CDR3 sequence is CSVEATADTQYF. For the CDR3, the DNA is TGCAGCGTTGAAGCGACCGCGGATACGCAGTATTTT.

The genes are TRBV6-1 and TRBJ2-3; D unresolved. Germline V lookup: CDR1 MNHNS, CDR2 SASEGT. CDR3 size: 13 residues. The V end lost 4 bases, the J end lost 4 bases, and 9 bases lay between the germline ends. The CDR3 bases are TGTGCCAGCAGTGGCGTGGTAGCAGATACGCAGTATTTT. Residues: CASSGVVADTQYF.

This chain joins TRBV9 and TRBJ2-1; D possibly corresponds to TRBD1 (5 bases). The ends were cut back, 3 bases at V and 4 bases at J, with 17 bases in the middle. This CDR3 spans 16 amino acids. Germline CDR1 SGDLS, CDR2 YYNGEE. The CDR3 DNA is TGTGCCAGCAGCGCTTTGGGCGCGCAGGGTTACAATGAGCAGTTCTTC. Encoded protein: CASSALGAQGYNEQFF.

This chain joins TRBV18 and TRBJ2-2, with D uncertain. The CDR3 sequence is 14 residues long. Trimming removed 3 bases at V and 0 bases at J, with 5 bases between. Germline V gene sequence: CDR1 KGHSH, CDR2 LQKENI. CDR3: CASSPDPNTGELFF. The CDR3 DNA reads as TGTGCCAGCTCACCGGACCCGAACACCGGGGAGCTGTTTTTT. Full variable domain (remainder filled in from reference TRBV18 and TRBJ2-2): NAGVMQNPRHLVRRRGQEARLRCSPMKGHSHVYWYRQLPEEGLKFMVYLQKENIIDESGMPKERFSAEFPKEGPSILRIQQVVRGDSAAYFCASSPDPNTGELFFGEGSRLTVL.

The chain employs TRBV6-2 or TRBV6-3 and TRBJ2-3; D ambiguous. V was clipped by 6 bases and J by 7 bases, with 23 bases between them. The germline CDR1 and CDR2 sequences are MNHEY and SVGEGT. There are 16 residues in the CDR3. For the CDR3, the DNA is TGTGCCAGCAGCCAACGAAATCGGTTTAGAGGACATACGCAGTATTTT. This codes for CASSQRNRFRGHTQYF.

The chain uses TRBV18 and TRBJ1-3; possible D gene TRBD1, 5 bases. V lost 2 bases and J lost 3, with 8 bases in between. CDR1 is KGHSH and CDR2 is LQKENI in the germline V gene. The CDR3 is made up of 14 amino acids. The CDR3 DNA reads TGTGCCAGCTCACCAGGAGGGGTTGGAAACACCATATATTTT. It yields the protein CASSPGGVGNTIYF.

The V and J genes are TRBV10-1 and TRBJ1-2; 11 bases line up with TRBD1. This CDR3 comprises 15 residues. V was pared by 6 bases and J by 4 bases, with 7 bases of the junction left unmatched. The V gene's germline CDR1 is WNHNN and CDR2 SYGVQD (reference sequence). CDR3 nucleotides: TGCGCCAGCAGGAAGGGACAGGGGGAATCCTATGGCTACACCTTC. Translating it yields CASRKGQGESYGYTF.

This clonotype was observed a few times. The chain has TRBV6-2 or TRBV6-3 and TRBJ1-6, with no clear D. Germline CDR1 is MNHEY and CDR2 is SVGEGT. The length of the CDR3 is 15 residues. Trimming shortened V by 0 bases and J by 8 bases, and 11 bases separated the two germline ends. The CDR3 sequence: CASSYSLSVDSPLHF. CDR3 DNA sequence: TGTGCCAGCAGTTACTCGCTGTCGGTGGATTCACCCCTCCACTTT.

This clonotype has only a few counts. The V gene is TRBV7-9, the J gene TRBJ2-3, with D perhaps assigned TRBD1 or TRBD2 (5 bases each). The V and J ends lost 1 base and 4 bases respectively, with 15 bases between them. CDR3 length: 16 amino acids. CDR1 is SEHNR, CDR2 FQNEAQ, per germline (reference sequence). The CDR3 loop reads CASSLVRELGPDTQYF. CDR3 DNA sequence: TGTGCCAGCAGCTTAGTACGGGAACTGGGGCCAGATACGCAGTATTTT.

This clonotype showed up many times. The chain is built from TRBV6-2 or TRBV6-3 and TRBJ2-7; the D gene is possibly TRBD2 (6 bases). CDR3 length: 12 residues. V was cut by 7 bases and J by 5 bases, with 12 bases left in between. Looked up from germline, CDR1 is MNHEY and CDR2 is SVGEGT. Here the CDR3 reads CASNPGGDEQYF. The CDR3 coding sequence is TGTGCCAGCAACCCTGGAGGGGACGAGCAGTACTTC.

This clonotype was observed a handful of times. V gene TRBV20-1 combines with J gene TRBJ2-3; D gene uncertain. V lost 4 bases and J lost 0, with 14 bases in between. The germline gives CDR1 DFQATT, CDR2 SNEGSKA (reference sequence). The length of the CDR3 is 15 residues. The CDR3 loop reads CSAIRSRLSTDTQYF. CDR3 DNA: TGCAGTGCTATCCGGTCCCGACTTAGCACAGATACGCAGTATTTT.

This clonotype was seen ten or more times. The rearrangement joins TRBV28 to TRBJ2-6; D might be TRBD1 or TRBD2, each matching 5 bases. The CDR3 is made up of 15 amino acids. Trimming removed 2 bases at V and 4 bases at J, with 9 bases between. CDR1 and CDR2 from the germline V gene are MDHEN and SYDVKM. The chain's CDR3 is CASSLMGTGANVLTF. CDR3 sequence (DNA): TGTGCCAGCAGTTTAATGGGGACCGGGGCCAACGTCCTGACTTTC.

This clonotype occurred a few times. The chain couples TRBV5-1 to TRBJ1-1, with 8 positions matching TRBD1. Losses at the gene ends were 2 bases for V and 3 bases for J; bases not matched to a gene: 3. This CDR3 contains 14 residues. The germline CDR1 and CDR2 sequences are SGHRS and YFSETQ. CDR3 loop: CASSFKTGDTEAFF. In nucleotides, the CDR3 is TGCGCCAGCAGCTTCAAGACAGGGGACACTGAAGCTTTCTTT.

The chain combines TRBV28 with TRBJ2-3; 7 nucleotides agree with TRBD1. The germline CDR1 and CDR2 sequences are MDHEN and SYDVKM. After removal of 5 bases from V and 4 bases from J, the junction contained 9 bases not matched to a gene. There are 15 residues in the CDR3. This chain's CDR3 is CASSIPTTGSDTQYF. The CDR3 coding sequence is TGTGCCAGCAGTATCCCTACGACAGGGTCAGATACGCAGTATTTT. Variable domain in full (rest from reference TRBV28 and TRBJ2-3): DVKVTQSSRYLVKRTGEKVFLECVQDMDHENMFWYRQDPGLGLRLIYFSYDVKMKEKGDIPEGYSVSREKKERFSLILESASTNQTSMYLCASSIPTTGSDTQYFGPGTRLTVL.

This clonotype was seen a few times. This chain links TRBV6-2 or TRBV6-3 with TRBJ2-5, with 7 nucleotides matching TRBD1. The junction had 5 bases not matched to a gene; V was cut back by 5 bases and J by 2 bases. Germline V gives CDR1 MNHEY, CDR2 SVGEGT. This CDR3 has 14 residues. Here the CDR3 DNA reads TGTGCCAGCAGTCGGACAGGATGGCAAGAGACCCAGTACTTC. This codes for CASSRTGWQETQYF.

This clonotype was observed a handful of times. The V gene is TRBV10-3, the J gene TRBJ2-4; D is ambiguous. Germline CDR1 reads ENHRY; CDR2 reads SYGVKD. With 0 bases removed from V and 0 bases from J, the gap between germline ends came to 12 bases. The CDR3 sequence is 17 residues long. The CDR3 DNA reads as TGTGCCATCAGTGAGTCGGTGGTGTTACTAGCCAAAAACATTCAGTACTTC. This gives the protein CAISESVVLLAKNIQYF.

This clonotype was picked up a small number of times. The chain employs TRBV27 and TRBJ1-5; D not resolved. The germline gives CDR1 MNHEY, CDR2 SMNVEV (reference sequence). Trimming removed 6 bases from V and 3 bases from J, with 12 bases in between. This CDR3 spans 14 amino acids. The CDR3 reads CASRPLGANQPQHF. Here the CDR3 DNA reads TGTGCCAGCAGACCCTTGGGAGCCAATCAGCCCCAGCATTTT.

This clonotype came up many times. V gene TRBV12-3 or TRBV12-4 combines with J gene TRBJ2-3; D gene unclear. The length of the CDR3 is 14 residues. V was trimmed by 7 bases and J by 7 bases, leaving 18 bases between them. CDR3 amino acids: CASTHPPALHTQYF. CDR3 DNA sequence: TGTGCCAGCACCCACCCCCCAGCTTTACATACGCAGTATTTT.